The clone carrying this T cell receptor (beta chain) was counted a few times. The antigen remains undetermined. This entry comes from a study of T-cell memory formation after mild COVID-19. Germline V gives CDR1 SQVTM, CDR2 ANQGSEA. The V and J ends lost 1 base and 6 bases, in that order; junction bases with no gene match: 8. The length of the CDR3 is 14 residues. Study-level findings and limits: In second-wave clones peaking day 37, SARS-CoV-2 specificity remained unconfirmed.

TCR alpha and TCR beta cDNA libraries carrying sample barcodes and UMIs came from 5'RACE with constant-segment primers. TCRdb processed the 5' RACE reads anew with MiXCR; each CDR3 protein has one entry. The profile shows over 350,000 distinct CDR3 sequences, approximately 25% of them singletons. The sample comprised PBMCs or a T cell subset sorted from them (not recorded which). This TCR derives from an adult woman who had mild COVID-19 (a few samples of this study predate the infection). Cell type and time point are not known. The chain recombines TRBV29-1 with TRBJ2-7; 8 bases align to TRBD2. The CDR3 bases are TGCAGCGTTGAAGCGCCTAGCGGGTGGGGCGAGCAGTACTTC. It is translated as CSVEAPSGWGEQYF.